This T cell receptor (beta chain) was obtained from a study of shared clonotypes between healthy human individuals. General study points: Relative to memory subsets, naive subsets generally showed larger estimated richness. Large sequencing depth failed to make sorted-subset sequencing complete, rarefaction showed.

With 0 bases removed from V and 2 bases from J, the gap between germline ends came to 10 bases. The CDR3 length is 15 residues. Germline lookup yields CDR1 MNHEY and CDR2 SVGAGI. This clone was recorded only once. Its target is unknown. TCRdb's table, derived via immunoSEQ multiplex PCR, lists solely in-frame clones and lacks some. Of about 1.5 million clones in the sample, 95% to 99% are singletons; the top ten hold roughly 0.4%. Sequencing was done on a sample of naive CD4+ T cells sorted from blood. Subset indicated: CD45RA+ positively selected. The TCR sequence derives from a man aged 25 to 40 in good health. This rearrangement joins TRBV6-5 to TRBJ2-5; no clear D gene. CDR3 region: CASSYSRPGQETQYF. DNA for the CDR3: TGTGCCAGCAGTTACTCCAGGCCAGGTCAAGAGACCCAGTACTTC.